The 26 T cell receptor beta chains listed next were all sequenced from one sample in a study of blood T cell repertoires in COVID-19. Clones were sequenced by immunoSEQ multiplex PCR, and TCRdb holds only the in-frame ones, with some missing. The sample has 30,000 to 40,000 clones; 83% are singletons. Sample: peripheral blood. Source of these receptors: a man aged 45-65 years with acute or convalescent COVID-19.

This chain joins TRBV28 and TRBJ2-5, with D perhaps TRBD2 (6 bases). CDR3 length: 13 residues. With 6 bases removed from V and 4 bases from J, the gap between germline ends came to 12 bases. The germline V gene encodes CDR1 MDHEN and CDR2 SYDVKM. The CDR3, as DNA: TGTGCCAGCAGGTTGGGGCGGGGAGAGACCCAGTACTTC. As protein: CASRLGRGETQYF. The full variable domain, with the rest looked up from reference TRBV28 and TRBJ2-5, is DVKVTQSSRYLVKRTGEKVFLECVQDMDHENMFWYRQDPGLGLRLIYFSYDVKMKEKGDIPEGYSVSREKKERFSLILESASTNQTSMYLCASRLGRGETQYFGPGTRLLVL.

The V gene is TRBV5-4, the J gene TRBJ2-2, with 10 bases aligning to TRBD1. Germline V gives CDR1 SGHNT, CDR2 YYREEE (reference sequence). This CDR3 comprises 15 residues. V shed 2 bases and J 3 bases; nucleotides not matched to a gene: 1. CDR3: CASSLGQGDTGELFF. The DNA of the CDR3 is TGTGCCAGCAGCTTAGGACAGGGGGACACCGGGGAGCTGTTTTTT. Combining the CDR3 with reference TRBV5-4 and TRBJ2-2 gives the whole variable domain ETGVTQSPTHLIKTRGQQVTLRCSSQSGHNTVSWYQQALGQGPQFIFQYYREEENGRGNFPPRFSGLQFPNYSSELNVNALELDDSALYLCASSLGQGDTGELFFGEGSRLTVL.

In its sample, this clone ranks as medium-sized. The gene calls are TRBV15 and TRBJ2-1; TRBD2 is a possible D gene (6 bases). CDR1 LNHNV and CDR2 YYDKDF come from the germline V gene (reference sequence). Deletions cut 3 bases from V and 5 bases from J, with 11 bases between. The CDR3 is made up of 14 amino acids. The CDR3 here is CATSRSIADNEQFF. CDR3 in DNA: TGTGCCACCAGCAGGAGTATAGCGGACAATGAGCAGTTCTTC.

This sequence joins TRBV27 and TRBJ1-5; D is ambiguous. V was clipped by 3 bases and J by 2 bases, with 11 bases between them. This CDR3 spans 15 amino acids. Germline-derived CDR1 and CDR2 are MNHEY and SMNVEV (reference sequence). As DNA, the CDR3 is TGTGCCAGCAGTTTCAGAGGGAGGCGCAATCAGCCCCAGCATTTT. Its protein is CASSFRGRRNQPQHF.

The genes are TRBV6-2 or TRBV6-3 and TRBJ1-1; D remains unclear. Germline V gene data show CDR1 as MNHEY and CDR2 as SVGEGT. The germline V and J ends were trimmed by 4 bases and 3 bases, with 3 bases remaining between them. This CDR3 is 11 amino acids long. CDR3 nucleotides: TGTGCCAGCAGTTTCGACACTGAAGCTTTCTTT. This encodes CASSFDTEAFF.

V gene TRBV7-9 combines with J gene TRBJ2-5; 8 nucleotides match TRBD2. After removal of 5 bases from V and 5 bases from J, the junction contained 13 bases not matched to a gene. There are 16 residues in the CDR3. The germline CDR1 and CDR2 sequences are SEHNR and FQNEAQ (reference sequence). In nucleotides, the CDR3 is TGTGCCAGCAGCCTCCCAGAACTAGCGGATCTGGAGACCCAGTACTTC. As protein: CASSLPELADLETQYF.

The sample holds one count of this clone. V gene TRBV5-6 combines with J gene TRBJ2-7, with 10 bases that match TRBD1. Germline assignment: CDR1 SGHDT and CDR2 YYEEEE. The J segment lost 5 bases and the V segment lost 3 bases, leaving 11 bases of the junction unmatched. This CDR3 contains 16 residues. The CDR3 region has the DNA TGTGCCAGCAGCTCGGCTATTAGACAGGGGGCGGACGAGCAGTACTTC. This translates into CASSSAIRQGADEQYF.

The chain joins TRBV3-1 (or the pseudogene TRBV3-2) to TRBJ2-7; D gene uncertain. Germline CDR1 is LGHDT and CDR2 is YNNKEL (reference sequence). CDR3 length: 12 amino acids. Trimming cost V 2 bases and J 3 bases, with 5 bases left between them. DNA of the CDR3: TGTGCCAGCAGCCAATCGTACTACGAGCAGTACTTC. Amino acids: CASSQSYYEQYF.

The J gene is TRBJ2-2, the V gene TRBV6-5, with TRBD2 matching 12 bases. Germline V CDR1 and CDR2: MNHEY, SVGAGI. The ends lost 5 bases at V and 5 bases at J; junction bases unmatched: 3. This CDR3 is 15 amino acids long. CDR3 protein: CASSQTSGSTGELFF. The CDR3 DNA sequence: TGTGCCAGCAGTCAGACTAGCGGGAGTACCGGGGAGCTGTTTTTT.

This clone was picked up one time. The CDR3 DNA follows: TGTGCCTGGAGTCCCACTCCCCAGGGGTCTGGAAACACCATATATTTT. Translated, it gives CAWSPTPQGSGNTIYF. The J gene is TRBJ1-3, the V gene TRBV30; D may be TRBD1 (6 bases). The CDR3 consists of 16 residues. V lost 2 bases to trimming and J lost 1 base, with 15 bases between them. CDR1 is GTSNPN, CDR2 SVGIG, per germline (reference sequence).

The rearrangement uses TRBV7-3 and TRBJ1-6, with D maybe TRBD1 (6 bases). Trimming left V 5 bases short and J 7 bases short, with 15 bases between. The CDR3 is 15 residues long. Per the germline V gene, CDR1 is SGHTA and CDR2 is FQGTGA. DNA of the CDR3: TGTGCCAGCAGCCCTCAGGGCGGGGGCAATTCACCCCTCCACTTT. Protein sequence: CASSPQGGGNSPLHF.

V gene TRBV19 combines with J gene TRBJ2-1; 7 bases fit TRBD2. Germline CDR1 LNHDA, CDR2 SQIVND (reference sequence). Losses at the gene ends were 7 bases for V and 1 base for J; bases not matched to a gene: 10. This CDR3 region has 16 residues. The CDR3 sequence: CASTPFSGLSYNEQFF. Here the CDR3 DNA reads TGTGCCAGTACTCCATTTAGCGGGCTTTCCTACAATGAGCAGTTCTTC.

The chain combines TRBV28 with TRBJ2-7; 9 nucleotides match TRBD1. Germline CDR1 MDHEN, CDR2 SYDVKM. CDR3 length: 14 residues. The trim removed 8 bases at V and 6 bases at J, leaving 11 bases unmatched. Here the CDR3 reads CASRSNRGLFEQYF. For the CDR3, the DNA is TGTGCCAGCCGTTCGAACAGGGGGCTGTTCGAGCAGTACTTC.

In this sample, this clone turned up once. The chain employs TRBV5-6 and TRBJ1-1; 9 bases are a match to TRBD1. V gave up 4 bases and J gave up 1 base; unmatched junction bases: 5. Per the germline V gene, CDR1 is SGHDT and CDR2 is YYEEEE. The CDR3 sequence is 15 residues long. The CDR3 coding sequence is TGTGCCAGCAGCAAACAGGGGGCCGAGAACACTGAAGCTTTCTTT. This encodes CASSKQGAENTEAFF.

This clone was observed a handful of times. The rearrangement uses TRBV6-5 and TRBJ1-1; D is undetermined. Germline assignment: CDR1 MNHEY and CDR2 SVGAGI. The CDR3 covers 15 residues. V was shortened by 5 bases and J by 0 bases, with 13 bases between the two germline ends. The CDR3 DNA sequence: TGTGCCAGCAGTCACCGAGGAGGTCTGAACACTGAAGCTTTCTTT. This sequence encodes CASSHRGGLNTEAFF.

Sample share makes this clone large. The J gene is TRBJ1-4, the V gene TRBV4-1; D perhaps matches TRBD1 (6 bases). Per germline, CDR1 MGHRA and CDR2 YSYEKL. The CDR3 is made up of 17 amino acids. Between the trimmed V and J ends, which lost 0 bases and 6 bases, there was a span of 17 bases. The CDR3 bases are TGCGCCAGCAGCCAAGATCCGGGCTGGGGGCGGGATGAAAAACTGTTTTTT. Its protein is CASSQDPGWGRDEKLFF.

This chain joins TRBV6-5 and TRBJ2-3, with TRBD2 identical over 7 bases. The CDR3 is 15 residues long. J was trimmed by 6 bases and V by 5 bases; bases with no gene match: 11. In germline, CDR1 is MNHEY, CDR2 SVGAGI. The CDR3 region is CASSPSPSGSDTQYF. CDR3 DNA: TGTGCCAGCAGTCCTAGCCCTAGCGGCTCCGATACGCAGTATTTT.

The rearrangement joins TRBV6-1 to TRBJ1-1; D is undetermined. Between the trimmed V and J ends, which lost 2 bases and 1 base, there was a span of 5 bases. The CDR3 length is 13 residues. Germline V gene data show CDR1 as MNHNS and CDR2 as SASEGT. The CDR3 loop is CASSETENTEAFF. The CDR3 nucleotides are TGTGCCAGCAGTGAAACTGAGAACACTGAAGCTTTCTTT.

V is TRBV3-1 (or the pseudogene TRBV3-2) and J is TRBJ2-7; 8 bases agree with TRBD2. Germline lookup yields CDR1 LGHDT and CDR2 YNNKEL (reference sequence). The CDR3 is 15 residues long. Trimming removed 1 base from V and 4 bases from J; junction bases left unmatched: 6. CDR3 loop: CASSQAGTRIYEQYF. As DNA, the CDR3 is TGTGCCAGCAGCCAAGCCGGGACTAGGATATACGAGCAGTACTTC.

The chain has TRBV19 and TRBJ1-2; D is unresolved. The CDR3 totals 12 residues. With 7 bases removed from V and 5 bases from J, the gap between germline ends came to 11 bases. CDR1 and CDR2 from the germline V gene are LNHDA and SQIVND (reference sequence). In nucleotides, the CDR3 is TGTGCCAGTATTCGGGTTAGTTATGGCTACACCTTC. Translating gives CASIRVSYGYTF.

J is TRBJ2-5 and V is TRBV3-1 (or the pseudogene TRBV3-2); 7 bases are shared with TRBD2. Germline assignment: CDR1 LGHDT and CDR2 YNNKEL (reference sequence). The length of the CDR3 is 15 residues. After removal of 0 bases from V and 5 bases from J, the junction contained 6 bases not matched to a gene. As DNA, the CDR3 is TGTGCCAGCAGCCAAGATGGGCAGGGAGGGGAGACCCAGTACTTC. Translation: CASSQDGQGGETQYF.

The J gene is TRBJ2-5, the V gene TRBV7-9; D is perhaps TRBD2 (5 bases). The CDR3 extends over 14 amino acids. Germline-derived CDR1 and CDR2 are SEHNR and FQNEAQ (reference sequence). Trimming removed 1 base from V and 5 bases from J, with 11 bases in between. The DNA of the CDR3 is TGTGCCAGCAGCTTAGTGGGAGTTCGGGAGACCCAGTACTTC. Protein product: CASSLVGVRETQYF.

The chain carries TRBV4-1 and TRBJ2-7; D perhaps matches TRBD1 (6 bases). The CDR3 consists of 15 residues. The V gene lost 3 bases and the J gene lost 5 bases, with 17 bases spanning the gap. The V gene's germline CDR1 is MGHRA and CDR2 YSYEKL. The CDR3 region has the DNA TGCGCCAGCAGCCACTCCCCGGGACAATCCGACGAGCAGTACTTC. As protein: CASSHSPGQSDEQYF.

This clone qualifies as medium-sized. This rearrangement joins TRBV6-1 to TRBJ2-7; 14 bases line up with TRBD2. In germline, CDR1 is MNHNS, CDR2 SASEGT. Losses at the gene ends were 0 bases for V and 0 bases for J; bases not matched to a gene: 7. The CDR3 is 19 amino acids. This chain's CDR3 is CASSEAGLAGAPNSYEQYF. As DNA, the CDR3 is TGTGCCAGCAGTGAAGCGGGACTAGCGGGAGCCCCTAACTCCTACGAGCAGTACTTC.

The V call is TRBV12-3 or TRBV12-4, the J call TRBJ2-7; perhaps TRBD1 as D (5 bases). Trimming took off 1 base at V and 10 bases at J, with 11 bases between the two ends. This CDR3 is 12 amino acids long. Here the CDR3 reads CASSLVGASQYF. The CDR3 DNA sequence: TGTGCCAGCAGTTTAGTAGGGGCCAGCCAGTACTTC.

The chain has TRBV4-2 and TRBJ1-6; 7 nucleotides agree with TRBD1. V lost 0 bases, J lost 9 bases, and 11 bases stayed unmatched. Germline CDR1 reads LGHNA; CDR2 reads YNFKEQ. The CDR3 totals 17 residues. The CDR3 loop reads CASSQERGGLTSSPLHF. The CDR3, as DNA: TGTGCCAGCAGCCAAGAAAGAGGGGGCCTTACTAGTTCACCCCTCCACTTT.